The entry below describes one TCR beta chain. The antigen is not known. TCRdb's table, derived via immunoSEQ multiplex PCR, lists solely in-frame clones and lacks some. The repertoire holds 90,000 to 100,000 clones, around nine tenths seen once, with 4.5% to 6% in the top ten. The sample originates from a study of radiotherapy plus CTLA-4 blockade in lung cancer. Study at large: Of the patients, about 20% showed objective responses and under 40% attained disease control.

CTLA-4 blockade using ipilimumab, together with focal radiation, was received by patients with chemo-refractory metastatic non-small-cell lung cancer. Study findings and constraints: It was early blood T cell clone dynamics, with interferon-beta, that reportedly best predicted response. The study found tumor-derived TCR clones expanded in blood after radiotherapy plus ipilimumab.

CDR1 is LNHDA and CDR2 is SQIVND in the germline V gene (reference sequence). The CDR3 contains 13 residues. Between the trimmed V and J ends, which lost 5 bases and 1 base, there was a span of 8 bases. The origin of this receptor is a human donor with non-small cell lung cancer that progressed on radiotherapy plus ipilimumab. Sequenced material: peripheral blood, taken from a patient treated with radiotherapy plus ipilimumab. The rearrangement uses TRBV19 and TRBJ1-1; D may be TRBD1 (6 bases). The CDR3 coding sequence is TGTGCCAGTAGTGGGACACCGAACACTGAAGCTTTCTTT. Protein sequence: CASSGTPNTEAFF.